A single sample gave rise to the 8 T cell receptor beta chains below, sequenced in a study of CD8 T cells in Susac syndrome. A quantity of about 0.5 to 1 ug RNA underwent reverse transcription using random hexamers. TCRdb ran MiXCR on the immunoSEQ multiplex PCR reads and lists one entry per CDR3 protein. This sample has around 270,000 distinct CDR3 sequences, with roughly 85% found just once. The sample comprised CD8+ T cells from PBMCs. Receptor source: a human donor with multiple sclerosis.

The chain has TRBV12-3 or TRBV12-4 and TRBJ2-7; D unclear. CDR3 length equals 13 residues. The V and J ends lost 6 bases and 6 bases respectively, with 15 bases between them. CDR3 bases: TGTGCCAGCAGGATATATCTTAGTCCCGAGCAGTACTTC. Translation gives CASRIYLSPEQYF.

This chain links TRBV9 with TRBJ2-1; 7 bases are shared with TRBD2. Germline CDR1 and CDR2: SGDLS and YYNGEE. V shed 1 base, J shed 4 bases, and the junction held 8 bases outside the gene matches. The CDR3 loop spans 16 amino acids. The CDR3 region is CASSVQRAGLYNEQFF. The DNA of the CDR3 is TGTGCCAGCAGCGTACAGCGAGCGGGACTATACAATGAGCAGTTCTTC. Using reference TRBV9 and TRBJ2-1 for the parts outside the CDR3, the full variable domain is DSGVTQTPKHLITATGQRVTLRCSPRSGDLSVYWYQQSLDQGLQFLIQYYNGEERAKGNILERFSAQQFPDLHSELNLSSLELGDSALYFCASSVQRAGLYNEQFFGPGTRLTVL.

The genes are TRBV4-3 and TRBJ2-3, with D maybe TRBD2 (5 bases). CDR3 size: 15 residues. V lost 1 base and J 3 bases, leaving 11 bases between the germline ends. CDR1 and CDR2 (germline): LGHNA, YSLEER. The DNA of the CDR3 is TGCGCCAGCAGCCAAGTCGCAGGCGGGACAGATACGCAGTATTTT. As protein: CASSQVAGGTDTQYF.

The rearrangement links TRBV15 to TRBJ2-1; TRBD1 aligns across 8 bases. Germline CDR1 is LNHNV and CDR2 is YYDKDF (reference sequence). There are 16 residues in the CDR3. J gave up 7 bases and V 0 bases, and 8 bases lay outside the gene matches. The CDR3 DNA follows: TGTGCCACCAGCAGAGAAGACACAGGGGGGTGGAATGAGCAGTTCTTC. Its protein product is CATSREDTGGWNEQFF. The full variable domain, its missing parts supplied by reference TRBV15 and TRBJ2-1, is DAMVIQNPRYQVTQFGKPVTLSCSQTLNHNVMYWYQQKSSQAPKLLFHYYDKDFNNEADTPDNFQSRRPNTSFCFLDIRSPGLGDTAMYLCATSREDTGGWNEQFFGPGTRLTVL.

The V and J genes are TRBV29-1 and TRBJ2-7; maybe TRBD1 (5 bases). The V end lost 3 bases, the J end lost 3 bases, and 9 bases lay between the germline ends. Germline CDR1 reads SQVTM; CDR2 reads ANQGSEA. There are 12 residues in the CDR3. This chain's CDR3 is CSVDQTDYEQYF. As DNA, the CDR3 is TGCAGCGTTGATCAGACAGACTACGAGCAGTACTTC.

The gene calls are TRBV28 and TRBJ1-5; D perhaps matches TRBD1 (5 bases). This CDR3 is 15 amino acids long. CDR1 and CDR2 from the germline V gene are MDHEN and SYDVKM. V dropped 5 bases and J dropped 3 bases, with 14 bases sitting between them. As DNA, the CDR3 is TGTGCCAGCAGTCAAGACAGAGTTCCCAATCAGCCCCAGCATTTT. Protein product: CASSQDRVPNQPQHF. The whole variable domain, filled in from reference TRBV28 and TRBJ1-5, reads DVKVTQSSRYLVKRTGEKVFLECVQDMDHENMFWYRQDPGLGLRLIYFSYDVKMKEKGDIPEGYSVSREKKERFSLILESASTNQTSMYLCASSQDRVPNQPQHFGDGTRLSIL.

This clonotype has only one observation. The DNA of the CDR3 is TGTGCCAGCAGTTTTCCAGATATTCAAGAGACCCAGTACTTC. This sequence encodes CASSFPDIQETQYF. The chain has TRBV12-3 or TRBV12-4 and TRBJ2-5; D ambiguous. The CDR3 has 14 residues. The V gene lost 3 bases and the J gene lost 2 bases, with 10 bases spanning the gap.

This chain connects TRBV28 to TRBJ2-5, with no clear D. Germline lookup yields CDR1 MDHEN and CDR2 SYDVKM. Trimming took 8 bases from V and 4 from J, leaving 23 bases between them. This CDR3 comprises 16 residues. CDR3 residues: CASPPSSSGEVETQYF. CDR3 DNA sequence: TGTGCCAGCCCTCCGAGTAGCTCAGGAGAGGTAGAGACCCAGTACTTC.